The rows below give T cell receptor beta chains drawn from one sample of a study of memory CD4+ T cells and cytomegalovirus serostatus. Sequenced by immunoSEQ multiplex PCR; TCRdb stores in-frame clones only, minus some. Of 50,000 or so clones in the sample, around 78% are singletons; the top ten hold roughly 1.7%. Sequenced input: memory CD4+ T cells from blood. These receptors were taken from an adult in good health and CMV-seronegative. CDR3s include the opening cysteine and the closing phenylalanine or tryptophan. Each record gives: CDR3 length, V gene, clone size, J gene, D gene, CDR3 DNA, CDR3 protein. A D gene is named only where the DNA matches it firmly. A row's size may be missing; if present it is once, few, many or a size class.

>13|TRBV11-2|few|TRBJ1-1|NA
TGTGCCAGCAGCTTAGTTGGGAACACTGAAGCTTTCTTT
CASSLVGNTEAFF
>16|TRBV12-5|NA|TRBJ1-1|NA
TGTGCTAGTGGTTTTGACCAGACAGCATGGAACACTGAAGCTTTCTTT
CASGFDQTAWNTEAFF
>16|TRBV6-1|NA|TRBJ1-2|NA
TGTGCCAGCAGTGAAGGTGGATGGGAGGGGGGAGCTGGCTACACCTTC
CASSEGGWEGGAGYTF
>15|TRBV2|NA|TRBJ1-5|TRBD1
TGTGCCAGCCAGAACAGGGGTTATAGCAATCAGCCCCAGCATTTT
CASQNRGYSNQPQHF
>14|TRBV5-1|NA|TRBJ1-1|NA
TGCGCCAGCAGCTTCACAGCGAGAAACACTGAAGCTTTCTTT
CASSFTARNTEAFF
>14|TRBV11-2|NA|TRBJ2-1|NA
TGTGCCAGCAGCTACGCCGGCGGGGTAAATGAGCAGTTCTTC
CASSYAGGVNEQFF
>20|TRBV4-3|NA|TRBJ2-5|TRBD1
TGCGCCAGCAGCCCAAACTCCGGGACAGGGATCCGAAGGTACCAAGAGACCCAGTACTTC
CASSPNSGTGIRRYQETQYF
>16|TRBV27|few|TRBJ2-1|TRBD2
TGTGCCAGCAGTTTAACCGGGACTAGCGGGAGTGGGGAGCAGTTCTTC
CASSLTGTSGSGEQFF
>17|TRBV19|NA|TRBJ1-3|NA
TGTGCCAGTAGTATGGGTTCGGCCTCATACTCTGGAAACACCATATATTTT
CASSMGSASYSGNTIYF
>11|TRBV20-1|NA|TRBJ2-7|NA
TGCAGTGTAGAGGATACCTACGAGCAGTACTTC
CSVEDTYEQYF
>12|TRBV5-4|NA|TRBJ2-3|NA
TGTGCCAGCAGCTTGGCAGGAGATACGCAGTATTTT
CASSLAGDTQYF
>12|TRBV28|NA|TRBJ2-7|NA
TGTGCCAGCAGCCGACGGCTATACGAGCAGTACTTC
CASSRRLYEQYF
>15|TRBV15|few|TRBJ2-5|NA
TGTGCCACCAGCAGAGATAAAGGGGGAGAAGAGACCCAGTACTTC
CATSRDKGGEETQYF
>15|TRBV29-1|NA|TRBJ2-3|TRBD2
TGCAGCGTTGAGGGTAGCGGGGCCAGCACAGATACGCAGTATTTT
CSVEGSGASTDTQYF
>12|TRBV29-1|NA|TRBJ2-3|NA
TGCAGCGTTGGGGATTCCCCAGATACGCAGTATTTT
CSVGDSPDTQYF
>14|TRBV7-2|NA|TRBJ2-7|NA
TGTGCCAGCAGCTTATACGAACGGACCTACGAGCAGTACTTC
CASSLYERTYEQYF
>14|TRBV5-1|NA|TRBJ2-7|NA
TGCGCCAGCAGCTTAGTACAGGGGAGGTACGAGCAGTACTTC
CASSLVQGRYEQYF
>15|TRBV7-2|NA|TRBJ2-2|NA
TGTGCCAGCAGCTCGGGACACCCGAACACCGGGGAGCTGTTTTTT
CASSSGHPNTGELFF
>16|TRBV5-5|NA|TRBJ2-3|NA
TGTGCCAGCAGCTTTGCCGGGACCCAGAGCACAGATACGCAGTATTTT
CASSFAGTQSTDTQYF
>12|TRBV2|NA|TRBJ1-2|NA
TGTGCCAGCAGTGTGTCCAACTATGGCTACACCTTC
CASSVSNYGYTF
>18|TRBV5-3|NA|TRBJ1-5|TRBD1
TGTGCCAGAAGCCTGGACAGGGTTCGGGTCGGGAGCAATCAGCCCCAGCATTTT
CARSLDRVRVGSNQPQHF
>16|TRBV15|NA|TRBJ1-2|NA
TGTGCCACCAGCAGAGGAATGACCGGGACTAACTATGGCTACACCTTC
CATSRGMTGTNYGYTF